These T cell receptor beta chains were read from a single sample in a study of early T cells in non-severe SARS-CoV-2 infection. TCRdb re-called the 5' RACE reads through MiXCR, storing one row per CDR3 protein. Here the sample spans roughly 62,000 distinct CDR3 sequences, 7% to 8% being singletons. Sequencing used whole blood. These receptors originate from an adult who was a healthcare worker with PCR-confirmed SARS-CoV-2 infection or an uninfected control (not recorded which). The CDR3 runs from the conserved cysteine through the conserved F or W. The D gene is left open where the match is weak. Some rows have no size entry. The others give once, few or many, or a class for an expanded clone.

V: TRBV4-1; size: few; J: TRBJ1-5; D: TRBD1; DNA: TGCGCCAGCAGCCCGGACAGGGGGAGCAATCAGCCCCAGCATTTT; CDR3: CASSPDRGSNQPQHF
V: TRBV7-2; size: .; J: TRBJ2-3; D: .; DNA: TGTGCCAGCAGCTTCGTTCGGTCTAGCACAGATACGCAGTATTTT; CDR3: CASSFVRSSTDTQYF
V: TRBV7-9; size: few; J: TRBJ2-2; D: .; DNA: TGTGCCAGCAGCTCCTCGGGTAGCGGACCGAACACCGGGGAGCTGTTTTTT; CDR3: CASSSSGSGPNTGELFF
V: TRBV5-4; size: many; J: TRBJ2-1; D: .; DNA: TGTGCCAGCAGGCGGGACCACGGGGACAATGAGCAGTTCTTC; CDR3: CASRRDHGDNEQFF
V: TRBV20-1; size: .; J: TRBJ2-7; D: .; DNA: TGCAGTGCTACCACCTACGAGCAGTACTTC; CDR3: CSATTYEQYF
V: TRBV24-1; size: .; J: TRBJ2-7; D: .; DNA: TGTGCCACCAGTGATGGGGACATCTCCTACGAGCAGTACTTC; CDR3: CATSDGDISYEQYF
V: TRBV12-3/TRBV12-4; size: few; J: TRBJ1-6; D: .; DNA: TGTGCCAGCAGTTACCAGGGAGGCGACTCACCCCTCCACTTT; CDR3: CASSYQGGDSPLHF
V: TRBV20-1; size: .; J: TRBJ1-5; D: .; DNA: TGCAGTGCTAGAGATTATTGGGAACAGGGAGGAGATCAGCCCCAGCATTTT; CDR3: CSARDYWEQGGDQPQHF
V: TRBV28; size: few; J: TRBJ2-6; D: TRBD1; DNA: TGTGCCAGCAGTCCCCTTACAGGGGACGGGGCCAACGTCCTGACTTTC; CDR3: CASSPLTGDGANVLTF
V: TRBV28; size: few; J: TRBJ2-7; D: .; DNA: TGTGCCAGCAGTTCTGACCGGGACCACCTCTCCTACGAGCAGTACTTC; CDR3: CASSSDRDHLSYEQYF
V: TRBV5-8; size: .; J: TRBJ1-1; D: .; DNA: TGTGCCAGCCCAGGGAGGACTGAAGCTTTCTTT; CDR3: CASPGRTEAFF
V: TRBV9; size: .; J: TRBJ1-6; D: TRBD1; DNA: TGTGCCAGCAGTACAGGGGACTCCTATAATTCACCCCTCCACTTT; CDR3: CASSTGDSYNSPLHF
V: TRBV4-2; size: few; J: TRBJ2-5; D: TRBD2; DNA: TGTGCCAGCAGCCAAGTGCATGGCGGGAGAGGATCTAAAGAGACCCAGTACTTC; CDR3: CASSQVHGGRGSKETQYF
V: TRBV20-1; size: many; J: TRBJ1-1; D: .; DNA: TGCAGTGCTAGAGGAGGAGGGGTCGCTGAAGCTTTCTTT; CDR3: CSARGGGVAEAFF
V: TRBV7-8; size: .; J: TRBJ2-7; D: TRBD1; DNA: TGTGCCAGCAGCTCCCCCGACAGGGCCACCTACGAGCAGTACTTC; CDR3: CASSSPDRATYEQYF
V: TRBV12-3/TRBV12-4; size: many; J: TRBJ2-7; D: .; DNA: TGTGCCAGCAGCCTGCGAACCGGGAGCCACTCCTACGAGCAGTACTTC; CDR3: CASSLRTGSHSYEQYF
V: TRBV18; size: many; J: TRBJ1-2; D: TRBD1; DNA: TGTGCCAGCTCACCACTGGACAGGGCTGGCTACACCTTC; CDR3: CASSPLDRAGYTF